This T cell receptor beta chain was observed in a study of CD8 T cells in Susac syndrome. Overall study results and limits: That the number of individuals in its TCR sequencing and HLA analysis was relatively small was acknowledged by the study.

About this clonotype itself: Its specificity is unknown.

Stable or active relapsing-remitting multiple sclerosis, untreated and meeting revised McDonald criteria, defined the controls. Negative isolation was applied to CD8+ and CD4+ T cells, and FACS enrichment was applied to TEMRA cells. V dropped 3 bases and J dropped 4 bases, with 13 bases sitting between them. CDR1 is GTSNPN, CDR2 SVGIG, per germline (reference sequence). The CDR3 is 14 residues long. An amount of RNA that ranged from roughly 0.5 to 1 ug was reverse transcribed with random hexamers. Coverage of TCR beta CDR3 amplification by immunoSEQ multiplex PCR extended to 54 Vbeta and 13 Jbeta. TCRdb used MiXCR to reprocess the immunoSEQ multiplex PCR reads, holding one entry per CDR3 protein. The sample has about 130,000 distinct CDR3 sequences; about 92% are singletons.

This chain links TRBV30 with TRBJ1-3; D perhaps matches TRBD1 (5 bases). The TCR comes from a human donor with multiple sclerosis. Sequenced sample: CD8+ T cells from PBMCs. The CDR3 region is CAWSPGSGGNTIYF. The CDR3 nucleotides are TGTGCCTGGAGCCCAGGGTCGGGGGGAAACACCATATATTTT.